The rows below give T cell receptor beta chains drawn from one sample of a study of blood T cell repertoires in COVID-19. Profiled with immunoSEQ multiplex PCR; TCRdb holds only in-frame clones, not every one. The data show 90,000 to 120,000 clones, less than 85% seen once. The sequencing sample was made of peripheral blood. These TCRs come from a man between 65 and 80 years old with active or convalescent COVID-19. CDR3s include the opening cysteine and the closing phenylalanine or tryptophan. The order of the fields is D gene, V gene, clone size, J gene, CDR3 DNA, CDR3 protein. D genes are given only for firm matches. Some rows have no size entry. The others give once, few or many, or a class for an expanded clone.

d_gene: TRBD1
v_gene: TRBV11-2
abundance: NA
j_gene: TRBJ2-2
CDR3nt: TGTGCCAGCAGCTTTGGACGGACAGGGGGTCTTGAGAACACCGGGGAGCTGTTTTTT
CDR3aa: CASSFGRTGGLENTGELFF

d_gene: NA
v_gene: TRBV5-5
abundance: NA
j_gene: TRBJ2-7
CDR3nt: TGTGCCAGCAGCTTGGCAGCCTACGAGCAGTACTTC
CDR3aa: CASSLAAYEQYF

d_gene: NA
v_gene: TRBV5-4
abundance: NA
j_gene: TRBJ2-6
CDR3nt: TGTGCCAGCAGTCCACAGGGTACCGGGGCCAACGTCCTGACTTTC
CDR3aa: CASSPQGTGANVLTF

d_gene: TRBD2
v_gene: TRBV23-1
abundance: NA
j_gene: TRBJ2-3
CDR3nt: TGCGCCAGCGGCCCCCCCGGACTAGCGGTGTACACAGATACGCAGTATTTT
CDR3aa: CASGPPGLAVYTDTQYF

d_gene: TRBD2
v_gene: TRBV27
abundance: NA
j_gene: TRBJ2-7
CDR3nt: TGTGCCAGCCGATGGGCTAGCGGGAGAGGGGGCTACGAGCAGTACTTC
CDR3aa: CASRWASGRGGYEQYF

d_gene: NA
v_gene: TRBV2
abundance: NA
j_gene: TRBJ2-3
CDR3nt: TGTGCCAGCACACGGGGCGCGGGGAGCACAGATACGCAGTATTTT
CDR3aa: CASTRGAGSTDTQYF

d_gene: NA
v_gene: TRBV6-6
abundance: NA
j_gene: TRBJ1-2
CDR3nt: TGTGCCAGCAGTTACTCCCGGGGTGATGGCTACACCTTC
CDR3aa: CASSYSRGDGYTF

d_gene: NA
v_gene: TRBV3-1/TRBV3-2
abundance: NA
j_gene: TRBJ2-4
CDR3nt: TGTGCCAGCAGAAATGGCGCGGGCGGGATAGCCAAAAACATTCAGTACTTC
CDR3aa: CASRNGAGGIAKNIQYF

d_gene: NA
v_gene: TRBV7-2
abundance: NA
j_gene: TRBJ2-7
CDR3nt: TGTGCCAGCAGTCTAGGGGCAGGTTTAGCCTACGAGCAGTACTTC
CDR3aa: CASSLGAGLAYEQYF

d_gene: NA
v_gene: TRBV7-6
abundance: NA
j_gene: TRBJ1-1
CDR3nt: TGTGCCAGCAGCTTAGGTAACATGAACACTGAAGCTTTCTTT
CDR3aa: CASSLGNMNTEAFF

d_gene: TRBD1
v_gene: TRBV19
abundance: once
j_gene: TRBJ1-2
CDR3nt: TGTGCCAGTAGTGGCGGACAGGCGACCTATGGCTACACCTTC
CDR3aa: CASSGGQATYGYTF

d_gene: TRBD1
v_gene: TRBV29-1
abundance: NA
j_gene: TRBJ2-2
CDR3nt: TGCAGCGTTCCCTGGACAGGGAACACCGGGGAGCTGTTTTTT
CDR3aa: CSVPWTGNTGELFF

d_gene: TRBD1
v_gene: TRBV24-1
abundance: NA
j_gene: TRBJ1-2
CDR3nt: TGTGCCACCAGTCCTGGGACAGGGGTAGACTATGGCTACACCTTC
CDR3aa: CATSPGTGVDYGYTF

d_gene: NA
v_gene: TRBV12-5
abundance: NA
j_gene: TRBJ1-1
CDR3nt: TGTGCTAGTGGCCGCCAACAGTCCACTGAAGCTTTCTTT
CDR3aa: CASGRQQSTEAFF

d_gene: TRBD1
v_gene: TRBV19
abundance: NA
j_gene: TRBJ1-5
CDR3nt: TGTGCCAGTGGGGGACAGGGAGGAAGGAGCAATCAGCCCCAGCATTTT
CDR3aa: CASGGQGGRSNQPQHF

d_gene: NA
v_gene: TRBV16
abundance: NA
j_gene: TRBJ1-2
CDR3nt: TGTGCCAGCAGCCAACAGGACTATGGCTACACCTTC
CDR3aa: CASSQQDYGYTF

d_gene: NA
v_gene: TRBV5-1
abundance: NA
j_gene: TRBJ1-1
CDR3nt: TGCGCCAGCAGAGGGGGAACCGAAGCTTTCTTT
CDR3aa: CASRGGTEAFF